This TCR beta chain was sequenced during a study of shared clonotypes between healthy human individuals. General observations from the study: Naive subsets typically showed greater estimated richness than memory subsets. Of the naive CD4 clonotypes, roughly 5% were shared across several donors.

This CDR3 region has 13 residues. Germline-derived CDR1 and CDR2 are SEHNR and FQNEAQ (reference sequence). Trimming took 4 bases from V and 5 from J, leaving 9 bases between them. Replicate sorted-subset PCRs were loaded with 150 to 250 ng DNA, 31,000 or so T cell genomes. Measured with immunoSEQ multiplex PCR; TCRdb has only the in-frame clones, and not every one. Of roughly 2,500,000 clones listed, 93% are singletons. This clone was seen only once. The target antigen is unknown. The same CDR3 is also encoded by other DNA sequences in this sample. From CD4+ cells came CD45RA+ naive and CD45RA-negative memory subsets.

The V call is TRBV7-9, the J call TRBJ1-5; a weak D match, TRBD1 (6 bases). The sequencing sample was made of naive CD4+ T cells from PBMCs. The subset was: CD45RA+ positively selected. The clonotype comes from a man between 18 and 35 years old in good health. Some clones in this sample may be carry-over from other donors' samples. Here the CDR3 DNA reads TGTGCCAGCAGCTCACAGGGTGATCAGCCCCAGCATTTT. It yields the protein CASSSQGDQPQHF.